The 20 T cell receptor beta chains below were found in one sample sequenced in a study of blood T cell repertoires in COVID-19 (dated by TCRdb to about 2020). The receptor library was made with the immunoSEQ multiplex PCR assay. TCRdb retrieved this table from immuneACCESS and kept in-frame rearrangements only. Not all clones are present; in checked studies, unresolved V genes account for under half, and no reason is known for the remainder. The sample table lists approximately 72,000 clones, 80% to 85% of them with a count of one. About 10% of the sample lies in the top ten. Material for sequencing was peripheral blood. These receptors were obtained from a man aged 50 to 60 with active COVID-19.

The CDR3 DNA is TGTGCCAGCATGAAGGGGTCCTCAGTGGGAGATACGCAGTATTTT. It specifies CASMKGSSVGDTQYF. This chain uses TRBV5-8 with TRBJ2-3, with D possibly matching TRBD1 (5 bases). The CDR3 runs 15 residues. CDR1 is SGHTS and CDR2 is YDEGEE in the germline V gene. The V and J ends lost 6 bases and 5 bases respectively, with 19 bases between them. Full variable domain (missing parts from reference TRBV5-8 and TRBJ2-3): EAGVTQSPTHLIKTRGQQATLRCSPISGHTSVYWYQQALGLGLQFLLWYDEGEERNRGNFPPRFSGRQFPNYSSELNVNALELEDSALYLCASMKGSSVGDTQYFGPGTRLTVL.

The V gene is TRBV4-2, the J gene TRBJ2-3; TRBD2 aligns across 13 bases. The CDR3 is 16 amino acids. V shed 0 bases and J 4 bases; nucleotides not matched to a gene: 1. Germline V gives CDR1 LGHNA, CDR2 YNFKEQ. CDR3 sequence reads: CASSQEGTSGADTQYF. The CDR3 bases are TGTGCCAGCAGCCAAGAAGGGACTAGCGGGGCAGATACGCAGTATTTT.

The chain joins TRBV12-5 to TRBJ1-1; D uncertain. The V gene's germline CDR1 is LGHNT and CDR2 FRNRAP. V was clipped by 2 bases and J by 1 base, with 5 bases between them. This CDR3 is 13 amino acids long. CDR3 nucleotide sequence: TGTGCTAGTGGTTTGCCCCAGAACACTGAAGCTTTCTTT. Its protein product is CASGLPQNTEAFF.

The rearrangement links TRBV5-6 to TRBJ2-5; maybe TRBD2 (6 bases). V was pared by 3 bases and J by 7 bases, with 16 bases between. This CDR3 has 14 residues. In germline, CDR1 is SGHDT, CDR2 YYEEEE. CDR3 coding DNA: TGTGCCAGCAGCTCCGGGACTGCCGGTTGGACCCAGTACTTC. Its protein product is CASSSGTAGWTQYF.

The J gene is TRBJ2-7, the V gene TRBV4-3, with 14 bases identical to TRBD2. V was clipped by 4 bases and J by 5 bases; unmatched bases: 7. This CDR3 contains 16 residues. Germline CDR1 is LGHNA and CDR2 is YSLEER. In nucleotides, the CDR3 is TGCGCCAGCAGCCGCTACCTGGGACTAGCGGGGGACGAGCAGTACTTC. This codes for CASSRYLGLAGDEQYF.

The V call is TRBV7-2, the J call TRBJ1-2; the match to TRBD1 covers 10 bases. CDR3 length equals 14 residues. V gave up 4 bases and J gave up 4 bases; unmatched junction bases: 3. Germline-derived CDR1 and CDR2 are SGHTA and FQGNSA. Here the CDR3 reads CASSSTGGTYGYTF. DNA of the CDR3: TGTGCCAGCAGCTCGACAGGGGGCACCTATGGCTACACCTTC. Filled out from reference TRBV7-2 and TRBJ1-2, the complete variable domain reads GAGVSQSPSNKVTEKGKDVELRCDPISGHTALYWYRQSLGQGLEFLIYFQGNSAPDKSGLPSDRFSAERTGGSVSTLTIQRTQQEDSAVYLCASSSTGGTYGYTFGSGTRLTVV.

This clone was counted a few times. This CDR3 is also generated by other DNA sequences in the sample. The V call is TRBV5-1, the J call TRBJ2-7; D uncertain. The V gene lost 4 bases and the J gene lost 1 base, with 6 bases spanning the gap. Germline V lookup: CDR1 SGHRS, CDR2 YFSETQ. The length of the CDR3 is 12 residues. CDR3 sequence (DNA): TGCGCCAGCAGCCCGCAGTCCTACGAGCAGTACTTC. Translation gives CASSPQSYEQYF.

The gene calls are TRBV5-5 and TRBJ1-6; 11 positions match TRBD1. Germline V gives CDR1 SGHKS, CDR2 YYEKEE (reference sequence). The CDR3 totals 18 residues. Trimming removed 4 bases from V and 10 bases from J; junction bases left unmatched: 16. CDR3 protein: CASSLGQGGVVIWSPLHF. CDR3 bases: TGTGCCAGCAGCCTGGGACAGGGGGGTGTTGTTATATGGTCACCCCTCCACTTT.

This chain links TRBV12-5 with TRBJ2-7, with unresolved D. Germline V gene data show CDR1 as LGHNT and CDR2 as FRNRAP. The CDR3 sequence is 13 residues long. Trimming removed 1 base at V and 3 bases at J, with 7 bases between. CDR3 loop: CASGLAPSYEQYF. CDR3 DNA sequence: TGTGCTAGTGGTTTGGCTCCGAGCTACGAGCAGTACTTC. Based on the CDR3 plus reference TRBV12-5 and TRBJ2-7, the full variable domain is DARVTQTPRHKVTEMGQEVTMRCQPILGHNTVFWYRQTMMQGLELLAYFRNRAPLDDSGMPKDRFSAEMPDATLATLKIQPSEPRDSAVYFCASGLAPSYEQYFGPGTRLTVT.

The CDR3 loop is CASSSAGWVGDTQYF. CDR3 DNA: TGTGCCAGCAGTTCCGCGGGTTGGGTCGGAGATACGCAGTATTTT. The chain employs TRBV6-6 and TRBJ2-3; D perhaps matches TRBD2 (5 bases). Germline V gene data show CDR1 as MNHNY and CDR2 as SVGAGI (reference sequence). V gave up 4 bases and J gave up 5 bases, with 16 bases separating them. The length of the CDR3 is 15 residues.

This clone was recorded a few times. The chain is built from TRBV27 and TRBJ2-1, with TRBD2 identical over 8 bases. V dropped 10 bases and J dropped 5; count of bases not matched to a gene: 10. Germline V CDR1 and CDR2: MNHEY, SMNVEV (reference sequence). This CDR3 contains 14 residues. The CDR3 bases are TGTGCCACCCGCCGGGGGGGGGTAAACAATGAGCAGTTCTTC. It translates to CATRRGGVNNEQFF.

The chain uses TRBV18 and TRBJ2-7; D is uncertain. Per the germline V gene, CDR1 is KGHSH and CDR2 is LQKENI. V lost 6 bases to trimming and J lost 4 bases, with 10 bases between them. CDR3 length equals 12 residues. CDR3: CASSPRLYEQYF. As DNA, the CDR3 is TGTGCCAGCTCGCCCAGACTGTACGAGCAGTACTTC.

This chain uses TRBV29-1 with TRBJ2-3; 12 bases match TRBD2. CDR1 and CDR2 (germline): SQVTM, ANQGSEA. The CDR3 sequence is 14 residues long. V dropped 7 bases and J dropped 6; count of bases not matched to a gene: 8. In nucleotides, the CDR3 is TGCAGCGCCAAAGGGACTAGCGGGTCGGATACGCAGTATTTT. Its protein is CSAKGTSGSDTQYF.

The chain links TRBV9 to TRBJ1-1; 9 nucleotides line up with TRBD1. CDR3 length equals 14 residues. Unmatched junction bases numbered 4, after V lost 3 bases and J lost 4 bases. Germline CDR1 and CDR2: SGDLS and YYNGEE. CDR3 loop: CASSGQGGVTEAFF. The DNA of the CDR3 is TGTGCCAGCAGCGGACAGGGGGGGGTCACTGAAGCTTTCTTT.

This clone has just one count. The V call is TRBV20-1, the J call TRBJ2-7; 10 bases line up with TRBD1. The CDR3 runs 11 residues. V shed 7 bases, J shed 6 bases, and the junction held 3 bases outside the gene matches. The germline V gene encodes CDR1 DFQATT and CDR2 SNEGSKA (reference sequence). The CDR3 loop reads CSVGTGVEQYF. In DNA form, the CDR3 reads TGCAGTGTTGGGACAGGGGTCGAGCAGTACTTC.

The rearrangement links TRBV11-2 to TRBJ2-2, with 11 bases identical to TRBD2. Trimming cost V 5 bases and J 3 bases; bases outside gene matches: 11. CDR3 length: 18 amino acids. Germline assignment: CDR1 SGHAT and CDR2 FQNNGV. CDR3 nucleotides: TGTGCCAGCAGCCGACCTATAGCGGGAGGGCCGGACACCGGGGAGCTGTTTTTT. Residues: CASSRPIAGGPDTGELFF.

The V and J genes are TRBV27 and TRBJ2-7; no clear D. Germline loops: CDR1 MNHEY, CDR2 SMNVEV (reference sequence). The V and J ends lost 0 bases and 0 bases respectively, with 12 bases between them. The CDR3 is made up of 16 amino acids. The CDR3 spells CASSLSGGLSSYEQYF. The CDR3 region has the DNA TGTGCCAGCAGTTTATCCGGTGGTTTGAGCTCCTACGAGCAGTACTTC.

This rearrangement joins TRBV2 to TRBJ1-1; 8 positions agree with TRBD1. This CDR3 region has 14 residues. V dropped 6 bases and J dropped 5; count of bases not matched to a gene: 8. Germline CDR1 and CDR2: SNHLY and FYNNEI. CDR3: CASSRGQGGTEAFF. The DNA for the CDR3 is TGTGCCAGCAGCAGGGGGCAAGGAGGAACTGAAGCTTTCTTT.

This sequence joins TRBV15 and TRBJ2-4; 8 nucleotides line up with TRBD2. The CDR3 runs to 14 residues. CDR1 and CDR2 from the germline V gene are LNHNV and YYDKDF (reference sequence). The J segment lost 9 bases and the V segment lost 3 bases, leaving 7 bases of the junction unmatched. CDR3 residues: CATSSLRGGSIQYF. The CDR3 nucleotides are TGTGCCACCAGCAGTCTACGGGGGGGTAGCATTCAGTACTTC.

The chain combines TRBV7-2 with TRBJ2-7; 8 bases are a match to TRBD2. The junction had 5 bases not matched to a gene; V was cut back by 6 bases and J by 4 bases. Germline CDR1 is SGHTA and CDR2 is FQGNSA. This CDR3 is built from 13 residues. In nucleotides, the CDR3 is TGTGCCAGCAGGGCGGGACTAGATTACGAGCAGTACTTC. Translation gives CASRAGLDYEQYF. The variable domain in full, with the rest retrieved from reference TRBV7-2 and TRBJ2-7, is GAGVSQSPSNKVTEKGKDVELRCDPISGHTALYWYRQSLGQGLEFLIYFQGNSAPDKSGLPSDRFSAERTGGSVSTLTIQRTQQEDSAVYLCASRAGLDYEQYFGPGTRLTVT.